The 31 T cell receptor beta chains below were found in one sample sequenced in a study of T-cell memory formation after mild COVID-19. TCRdb re-called the 5' RACE reads through MiXCR, storing one row per CDR3 protein. Of 350,000 to 550,000 distinct CDR3 sequences listed, over 15% were seen once; the top ten hold roughly 21%. Sequencing was done on a sample of PBMCs or a T cell subset sorted from them (not recorded which). The source of these receptors is a man aged 18 to 30 who had mild COVID-19 (a few samples of this study predate the infection). Cell type and time point are not known.

This clonotype was picked up a small number of times. This chain connects TRBV7-2 to TRBJ1-5; a weak D match, TRBD1 (5 bases). Trimming removed 6 bases from V and 5 bases from J, with 23 bases in between. The germline gives CDR1 SGHTA, CDR2 FQGNSA. The CDR3 length is 17 residues. CDR3 DNA sequence: TGTGCCAGCAGTCGCGACATTGGGGGATGGGGGGATCAGCCCCAGCATTTT. Translated, it gives CASSRDIGGWGDQPQHF.

This clonotype was picked up a small number of times. This sequence joins TRBV4-1 and TRBJ2-4, with 7 nucleotides matching TRBD2. Germline V gives CDR1 MGHRA, CDR2 YSYEKL. V lost 6 bases, J lost 7 bases, and 3 bases stayed unmatched. The CDR3 is made up of 12 amino acids. The CDR3 region is CASRGGGNIQYF. In nucleotides, the CDR3 is TGCGCCAGCAGGGGGGGGGGGAACATTCAGTACTTC.

The V gene is TRBV4-1, the J gene TRBJ1-5; the match to TRBD1 covers 8 bases. CDR3 length: 17 residues. CDR1 MGHRA and CDR2 YSYEKL come from the germline V gene. The ends lost 0 bases at V and 5 bases at J; junction bases unmatched: 9. CDR3 loop: CASSQEYRGVGDQPQHF. The CDR3 DNA follows: TGCGCCAGCAGCCAAGAATACAGGGGGGTGGGAGATCAGCCCCAGCATTTT.

The chain carries TRBV3-1 and TRBJ1-4; possibly TRBD1 for D (6 bases). Looked up from germline, CDR1 is LGHDT and CDR2 is YNNKEL (reference sequence). V dropped 5 bases and J dropped 6 bases, with 7 bases sitting between them. The length of the CDR3 is 12 residues. The DNA for the CDR3 is TGTGCCAGCAGCGGACAGCATGAAAAACTGTTTTTT. Encoded protein: CASSGQHEKLFF.

A few counts support this clonotype. The chain employs TRBV5-4 and TRBJ2-3; D possibly corresponds to TRBD1 (5 bases). V dropped 7 bases and J dropped 0 bases, with 12 bases sitting between them. The CDR3 is 14 amino acids. Germline V gene lookup returns CDR1 SGHNT and CDR2 YYREEE (reference sequence). The CDR3 region is CASSDSFSTDTQYF. Here the CDR3 DNA reads TGTGCCAGCTCCGACAGCTTTAGCACAGATACGCAGTATTTT. The full variable domain, its missing parts supplied by reference TRBV5-4 and TRBJ2-3, is ETGVTQSPTHLIKTRGQQVTLRCSSQSGHNTVSWYQQALGQGPQFIFQYYREEENGRGNFPPRFSGLQFPNYSSELNVNALELDDSALYLCASSDSFSTDTQYFGPGTRLTVL.

This clonotype has a handful of counts. CDR3 sequence: CASRGTGGATNEKLFF. CDR3 nucleotides: TGTGCCAGCAGGGGGACAGGGGGCGCGACTAATGAAAAACTGTTTTTT. The V gene is TRBV12-3 or TRBV12-4, the J gene TRBJ1-4; 12 bases are a match to TRBD1. The CDR3 extends over 16 amino acids. Trimming removed 6 bases from V and 2 bases from J; junction bases left unmatched: 4.

The sample holds a few counts of this clonotype. The chain combines TRBV20-1 with TRBJ2-5, with D possibly being TRBD1 (6 bases). This CDR3 has 15 residues. Trimming stripped 3 bases from V and 5 bases from J, with 19 bases between. Germline V gives CDR1 DFQATT, CDR2 SNEGSKA (reference sequence). DNA of the CDR3: TGCAGTGCTAGGGCCCATACCAACAGGGTTGAGACCCAGTACTTC. This encodes CSARAHTNRVETQYF.

This clonotype showed up just a few times. V usage is TRBV15 and J usage is TRBJ2-3, with 8 bases matching TRBD2. Germline loops: CDR1 LNHNV, CDR2 YYDKDF (reference sequence). V was clipped by 3 bases and J by 0 bases; unmatched bases: 8. The CDR3 runs 17 residues. The CDR3 DNA is TGTGCCACCAGCAGTGACCGGGGGGGGACCAGCACAGATACGCAGTATTTT. The encoded protein is CATSSDRGGTSTDTQYF. The full variable domain, its missing parts supplied by reference TRBV15 and TRBJ2-3, is DAMVIQNPRYQVTQFGKPVTLSCSQTLNHNVMYWYQQKSSQAPKLLFHYYDKDFNNEADTPDNFQSRRPNTSFCFLDIRSPGLGDTAMYLCATSSDRGGTSTDTQYFGPGTRLTVL.

This clonotype occurred a few times. The V gene is TRBV6-5, the J gene TRBJ1-2, with D possibly matching TRBD1 (6 bases). Germline V gives CDR1 MNHEY, CDR2 SVGAGI. The CDR3 covers 13 residues. V shed 5 bases and J shed 2 bases, with 9 bases lying between them. CDR3 in DNA: TGTGCCAGCAGTGCCACAGGGAACTATGGCTACACCTTC. Protein product: CASSATGNYGYTF.

The V call is TRBV6-5, the J call TRBJ2-2; D not resolved. This CDR3 has 14 amino acids. From germline, CDR1 is MNHEY and CDR2 SVGAGI. V was cut by 6 bases and J by 6 bases, with 14 bases left in between. The CDR3 sequence: CASRMSGSPGELFF. DNA of the CDR3: TGTGCCAGCAGGATGTCCGGATCCCCCGGGGAGCTGTTTTTT.

V gene TRBV12-3 or TRBV12-4 combines with J gene TRBJ2-2; 10 nucleotides align to TRBD1. There are 15 residues in the CDR3. V lost 5 bases and J lost 7; bases outside the gene matches: 7. The CDR3 sequence: CASSRPGQGIGELFF. The CDR3, as DNA: TGTGCCAGCAGTCGTCCGGGACAGGGGATCGGGGAGCTGTTTTTT.

This chain links TRBV19 with TRBJ2-4, with 10 nucleotides matching TRBD2. CDR1 LNHDA and CDR2 SQIVND come from the germline V gene (reference sequence). V was clipped by 5 bases and J by 1 base; unmatched bases: 5. This CDR3 spans 16 amino acids. The CDR3 protein is CASSLAGGWAKNIQYF. The CDR3 coding sequence is TGTGCCAGTAGTTTAGCGGGGGGTTGGGCCAAAAACATTCAGTACTTC. The full variable domain, with the rest looked up from reference TRBV19 and TRBJ2-4, is DGGITQSPKYLFRKEGQNVTLSCEQNLNHDAMYWYRQDPGQGLRLIYYSQIVNDFQKGDIAEGYSVSREKKESFPLTVTSAQKNPTAFYLCASSLAGGWAKNIQYFGAGTRLSVL.

This clonotype is medium-sized by share. The CDR3 coding sequence is TGTGCCAGCAGCCTACGGGACGCCAGCGGTTCTGAGCAGTTCTTC. The encoded protein is CASSLRDASGSEQFF. This chain uses TRBV3-1 with TRBJ2-1; TRBD1 or TRBD2 may be the D gene (5 bases each). The length of the CDR3 is 15 residues. V was cut by 4 bases and J by 9 bases, with 19 bases left in between. Germline V gene lookup returns CDR1 LGHDT and CDR2 YNNKEL (reference sequence).

V usage is TRBV5-1 and J usage is TRBJ2-1; D is possibly TRBD2 (7 bases). The germline V gene encodes CDR1 SGHRS and CDR2 YFSETQ. The length of the CDR3 is 14 residues. The V end lost 4 bases, the J end lost 8 bases, and 16 bases lay between the germline ends. The CDR3 DNA reads as TGCGCCAGCAGCCCCATGGGGGGGGGCGATGAGCAGTTCTTC. This encodes CASSPMGGGDEQFF.

The J gene is TRBJ2-7, the V gene TRBV6-5; 9 bases match TRBD1. Germline assignment: CDR1 MNHEY and CDR2 SVGAGI. The ends lost 5 bases at V and 2 bases at J; junction bases unmatched: 4. The CDR3 extends over 14 amino acids. The CDR3 is CASSNRGRPYEQYF. CDR3 coding DNA: TGTGCCAGCAGTAACAGGGGGCGCCCCTACGAGCAGTACTTC.

V is TRBV9 and J is TRBJ1-6; D remains ambiguous. Looked up from germline, CDR1 is SGDLS and CDR2 is YYNGEE. V was pared by 2 bases and J by 2 bases, with 5 bases between. The CDR3 is 14 amino acids. Here the CDR3 DNA reads TGTGCCAGCAGCGTTGATACCTATAATTCACCCCTCCACTTT. Translating gives CASSVDTYNSPLHF. Together with reference TRBV9 and TRBJ1-6, the CDR3 gives the full variable domain: DSGVTQTPKHLITATGQRVTLRCSPRSGDLSVYWYQQSLDQGLQFLIQYYNGEERAKGNILERFSAQQFPDLHSELNLSSLELGDSALYFCASSVDTYNSPLHFGNGTRLTVT.

This clonotype was seen a few times. The chain carries TRBV12-3 or TRBV12-4 and TRBJ1-1, with D possibly TRBD1 on 5 matching bases. Trimming removed 7 bases at V and 7 bases at J, with 19 bases between. The CDR3 has 14 residues. CDR3: CASNRGTGPSEAFF. As DNA, the CDR3 is TGTGCCAGCAATCGTGGAACGGGGCCCAGTGAAGCTTTCTTT.

V usage is TRBV11-1 and J usage is TRBJ1-6; D remains ambiguous. The CDR3 has 14 amino acids. V was clipped by 2 bases and J by 8 bases, with 10 bases between them. CDR1 and CDR2 (germline): SGHAT, FQDESV (reference sequence). CDR3 DNA: TGTGCCAGCAGCTTACTCTACAGAGATTCACCCCTCCACTTT. Translating gives CASSLLYRDSPLHF.

This clonotype has ten or more counts. This chain joins TRBV7-2 and TRBJ1-1; TRBD1 matches at 9 bases. V shed 10 bases, J shed 0 bases, and the junction held 6 bases outside the gene matches. CDR3 length: 14 amino acids. Germline CDR1 SGHTA, CDR2 FQGNSA. This chain's CDR3 is CATTGQGMNTEAFF. CDR3 DNA: TGTGCCACCACGGGACAGGGCATGAACACTGAAGCTTTCTTT.

This clonotype was observed a handful of times. The V and J genes are TRBV18 and TRBJ2-1; TRBD2 agrees at 7 bases. Germline V gene sequence: CDR1 KGHSH, CDR2 LQKENI. The CDR3 is 15 amino acids. J lost 7 bases, V lost 0 bases, and 6 bases had no gene match. The CDR3 sequence: CASSPPSGEGNEQFF. The CDR3 nucleotides are TGTGCCAGCTCACCACCGTCGGGGGAGGGGAATGAGCAGTTCTTC.

The chain employs TRBV11-2 and TRBJ2-2; D is perhaps TRBD1 (5 bases). V was shortened by 2 bases and J by 4 bases, with 8 bases between the two germline ends. CDR1 SGHAT and CDR2 FQNNGV come from the germline V gene. CDR3 size: 14 residues. CDR3 nucleotide sequence: TGTGCCAGCAGCTTACCGACAGCCACCGGGGAGCTGTTTTTT. Translated: CASSLPTATGELFF.

DNA for the CDR3: TGTGCCAGCAGTGAGGTCCCGGGTGGAACTGAAGCTTTCTTT. Residues: CASSEVPGGTEAFF. The chain uses TRBV6-1 and TRBJ1-1; D unresolved. V was pared by 3 bases and J by 5 bases, with 13 bases between. The CDR3 spans 14 residues. The germline V gene has CDR1 MNHNS and CDR2 SASEGT.

The V call is TRBV4-3, the J call TRBJ1-6; TRBD1 matches 11 bases. The CDR3 loop spans 18 amino acids. V was pared by 2 bases and J by 10 bases, with 13 bases of the junction left unmatched. Germline V CDR1 and CDR2: LGHNA, YSLEER. DNA of the CDR3: TGCGCCAGCAGCCAAACCGGGACAGGGGGGTCCCTGTACTCACCCCTCCACTTT. Translated, it gives CASSQTGTGGSLYSPLHF.

V is TRBV7-6 and J is TRBJ2-5; 7 nucleotides agree with TRBD1. V dropped 1 base and J dropped 2; count of bases not matched to a gene: 4. The CDR3 length is 15 residues. Germline-derived CDR1 and CDR2 are SGHVS and FNYEAQ. CDR3 sequence (DNA): TGTGCCAGCAGCTTAGTTGCCAGGGGGCAAGAGACCCAGTACTTC. It translates to CASSLVARGQETQYF.

A few counts support this clonotype. The chain links TRBV5-1 to TRBJ2-3; TRBD1 matches 7 bases. The germline V gene encodes CDR1 SGHRS and CDR2 YFSETQ. The CDR3 covers 13 residues. V trimming: 6 bases; J trimming: 3 bases; junction bases outside the gene matches: 4. As DNA, the CDR3 is TGCGCCAGCAACAGGGGTGCGACAGATACGCAGTATTTT. This sequence encodes CASNRGATDTQYF. Variable domain in full (rest from reference TRBV5-1 and TRBJ2-3): KAGVTQTPRYLIKTRGQQVTLSCSPISGHRSVSWYQQTPGQGLQFLFEYFSETQRNKGNFPGRFSGRQFSNSRSEMNVSTLELGDSALYLCASNRGATDTQYFGPGTRLTVL.

This chain joins TRBV21-1 and TRBJ2-7; whether TRBD1, the table's D call, matches the DNA was not checked. TRBV21-1 is a documented pseudogene. This CDR3 has 16 amino acids. The CDR3 bases are TGTGCCAGCAGCAAAGGCCCCGGGACAGAAGCCTACGAGCAGTACTTC. This sequence encodes CASSKGPGTEAYEQYF.

The genes are TRBV7-8 and TRBJ2-6, with D possibly TRBD1 on 5 matching bases. The length of the CDR3 is 16 residues. Germline-derived CDR1 and CDR2 are SGHVS and FQNEAQ. The V gene lost 6 bases and the J gene lost 0 bases, with 12 bases spanning the gap. The CDR3 DNA follows: TGTGCCAGCAGGAACTCAGGGTACTCTGGGGCCAACGTCCTGACTTTC. Its translation: CASRNSGYSGANVLTF.

This clonotype has a handful of counts. This rearrangement joins TRBV2 to TRBJ1-3, with D hard to call. CDR1 is SNHLY, CDR2 FYNNEI, per germline. The CDR3 covers 12 residues. Trimming cost V 3 bases and J 8 bases, with 8 bases left between them. CDR3 sequence: CASSELADTIYF. CDR3 in DNA: TGTGCCAGCAGTGAGTTGGCCGACACCATATATTTT.

This clonotype was picked up a small number of times. This chain joins TRBV11-2 and TRBJ1-1, with 8 nucleotides matching TRBD1. The CDR3 runs 13 residues. V trimming: 1 base; J trimming: 9 bases; junction bases outside the gene matches: 4. In germline, CDR1 is SGHAT, CDR2 FQNNGV. The CDR3: CASSLVPRGQAFF. The CDR3, as DNA: TGTGCCAGCAGCTTAGTCCCCAGGGGGCAAGCTTTCTTT.

This chain joins TRBV5-1 and TRBJ2-1; 11 bases align to TRBD2. The germline V gene encodes CDR1 SGHRS and CDR2 YFSETQ. CDR3 length: 17 amino acids. Trimming at V came to 4 bases and at J to 4 bases, leaving 10 bases not matched to a gene. CDR3 DNA sequence: TGCGCCAGCAGCCTCTCCACTAGCGGGGGCTTATACAATGAGCAGTTCTTC. It specifies CASSLSTSGGLYNEQFF.

This clonotype was counted only a few times. This chain uses TRBV18 with TRBJ2-1; D may correspond to TRBD1 or TRBD2 (5 bases each). The ends were cut back, 3 bases at V and 8 bases at J, with 14 bases in the middle. Germline V lookup: CDR1 KGHSH, CDR2 LQKENI. This CDR3 region has 14 residues. The CDR3 spells CASSPWGWQDEQFF. CDR3 in DNA: TGTGCCAGCTCACCGTGGGGGTGGCAAGATGAGCAGTTCTTC.